This T cell receptor (beta chain) comes out of a study of T-cell reconstitution after alpha-beta-depleted transplantation in children. Researchers prepared the TCRbeta library using unique molecular identifiers, the study reports. TCRdb redid the calling of the PCR reads with MiXCR, one entry per CDR3 protein. The data contain about a million distinct CDR3 sequences, roughly 29% of them singletons. Germline V gene data show CDR1 as SGHRS and CDR2 as YFSETQ. V was cut by 7 bases and J by 2 bases, with 15 bases left in between. The CDR3 totals 14 residues. The sequenced sample was PBMCs, mostly from graft donor cells, obtained 360 days after TCRalphabeta/CD19-depleted stem cell transplant. The genes are TRBV5-1 and TRBJ1-1; D perhaps matches TRBD1 (6 bases). The receptor was isolated from a boy under three years old who had a stem cell transplant for SCID, so the T cells may come from the graft donor. CDR3 DNA: TGCGCCAGCGAAGGGGGACTGGGAAACACTGAAGCTTTCTTT. This sequence encodes CASEGGLGNTEAFF.